These T cell receptor beta chains were read from a single sample in a study of cytomegalovirus exposure and HLA in healthy donors. Some clones are missing from TCRdb's copy, which holds only in-frame ones; the method was immunoSEQ multiplex PCR. The sample carries 95,000 to 150,000 clones, over 60% recorded once. The sequenced sample was PBMCs. The source of these receptors is a man aged 18 to 30 in good health and CMV-seropositive. Both conserved end residues are part of each CDR3. The D gene is left open where the match is weak. Clone size, where shown, is once, few, many, or a class for clones that have expanded.

CDR3 protein	CDR3 DNA	V gene	D gene	clone size	J gene
CASSLTGGNTIYF	TGCGCCAGCAGCTTGACAGGGGGAAACACCATATATTTT	TRBV5-1	-	-	TRBJ1-3
CASSTGTGGYQPQHF	TGTGCCAGCAGTACCGGGACAGGGGGCTATCAGCCCCAGCATTTT	TRBV7-2	TRBD1	-	TRBJ1-5
CASSNREGEQYF	TGCGCCAGCAGCAACAGGGAAGGCGAGCAGTACTTC	TRBV4-1	-	few	TRBJ2-7
CAWSTVYTEAFF	TGTGCCTGGAGTACAGTGTACACTGAAGCTTTCTTT	TRBV30	-	-	TRBJ1-1
CASSLGHGTAYEQYF	TGTGCCAGCAGCTTAGGACACGGTACCGCCTACGAGCAGTACTTC	TRBV7-2	-	-	TRBJ2-7
CATSRAGQVQETQYF	TGTGCCACCAGCAGAGCGGGACAGGTACAAGAGACCCAGTACTTC	TRBV15	TRBD1	once	TRBJ2-5
CATQEGGPNEQFF	TGTGCCACCCAGGAGGGAGGCCCCAATGAGCAGTTCTTC	TRBV7-8	-	few	TRBJ2-1
CASSQEGGIILRGGFSYEQFF	TGCGCCAGCAGCCAAGAAGGCGGTATCATATTGCGGGGTGGATTTAGCTATGAGCAGTTCTTC	TRBV4-1	-	-	TRBJ2-1
CASSFESLYEQYF	TGTGCCAGCAGTTTCGAGTCTCTCTACGAGCAGTACTTC	TRBV6-5	-	-	TRBJ2-7
CASSLMGQGNTGELFF	TGCGCCAGCAGCTTGATGGGACAGGGGAACACCGGGGAGCTGTTTTTT	TRBV5-1	TRBD1	-	TRBJ2-2
CASSFPGLAGESSYNEQFF	TGCGCCAGCAGCTTTCCGGGACTAGCGGGAGAAAGCTCCTACAATGAGCAGTTCTTC	TRBV5-1	TRBD2	-	TRBJ2-1
CASSLGAGGRAYEQYF	TGTGCCAGCAGCTTGGGGGCAGGAGGGAGGGCCTACGAGCAGTACTTC	TRBV5-4	TRBD2	-	TRBJ2-7
CASSEADRGRGNSPLHF	TGTGCCAGCAGTGAAGCGGACAGGGGGCGCGGTAATTCACCCCTCCACTTT	TRBV6-1	TRBD1	-	TRBJ1-6
CASSLGARVGEKLFF	TGTGCCAGCAGCTTGGGCGCCAGGGTAGGAGAAAAACTGTTTTTT	TRBV5-8	-	-	TRBJ1-4
CASSFDFLGEQYF	TGTGCCAGCAGCTTCGACTTCCTCGGCGAGCAGTACTTC	TRBV11-3	-	-	TRBJ2-7
CASTLSYEQYF	TGTGCCAGCACTCTCTCCTACGAGCAGTACTTC	TRBV6-1	-	few	TRBJ2-7
CASSLSHRVQYF	TGTGCCAGCAGTTTAAGTCACAGGGTGCAGTACTTC	TRBV28	-	once	TRBJ2-7
CASSLVPGLARETQYF	TGTGCCAGCAGCTTAGTCCCGGGACTAGCTAGGGAGACCCAGTACTTC	TRBV7-2	TRBD2	-	TRBJ2-5
CAWTVGSYNSPLHF	TGTGCCTGGACAGTTGGCTCCTATAATTCACCCCTCCACTTT	TRBV30	-	-	TRBJ1-6
CAITGTDTNTGELFF	TGTGCCATCACCGGGACTGATACGAACACCGGGGAGCTGTTTTTT	TRBV10-3	-	-	TRBJ2-2
CASSDFGMNTEAFF	TGCGCCAGCAGTGATTTCGGGATGAACACTGAAGCTTTCTTT	TRBV10-1	-	-	TRBJ1-1
CAWSRLAGGGNTQYF	TGTGCCTGGAGCAGACTAGCGGGGGGCGGCAATACGCAGTATTTT	TRBV30	TRBD2	once	TRBJ2-3
CASSWSSGVRNTDTQYF	TGTGCCAGCAGTTGGTCTAGCGGGGTGAGGAACACAGATACGCAGTATTTT	TRBV11-2	TRBD2	-	TRBJ2-3
CASSLGAEKETQYF	TGTGCCAGCAGCTTGGGGGCAGAAAAAGAGACCCAGTACTTC	TRBV13	-	-	TRBJ2-5
CASSAVLGYTF	TGTGCCAGCAGTGCGGTTCTTGGCTACACCTTC	TRBV6-1	-	-	TRBJ1-2
CASSQALTSLTQYF	TGCGCCAGCAGCCAAGCGCTAACTAGCCTCACGCAGTATTTT	TRBV4-1	-	few	TRBJ2-3
CASSLGGGETQYF	TGTGCCAGCAGCTTGGGCGGGGGGGAGACCCAGTACTTC	TRBV5-4	TRBD2	-	TRBJ2-5
CASSPAGGIGHEQFF	TGTGCCAGCTCACCGGCGGGCGGAATTGGCCATGAGCAGTTCTTC	TRBV18	-	-	TRBJ2-1